This T cell receptor beta chain appears in the sequencing data of a study of cytomegalovirus exposure and HLA in healthy donors. The CDR3 covers 16 residues. Looked up from germline, CDR1 is SGHTA and CDR2 is FQGNSA. V shed 0 bases and J 7 bases; nucleotides not matched to a gene: 7. PCR primers comprised 60 Vbeta and 13 Jbeta primers. Some clones are missing from TCRdb's copy, which holds only in-frame ones; the method was immunoSEQ multiplex PCR. The sample has 95,000 to 120,000 clones, 82% seen once. Regarding this clone: Its antigen is currently unknown.

Study findings and constraints: The dataset shows that most TCR sequences were rare, while some public TCRs occurred in many donors. A later analysis found TCR association rates differed by HLA locus, highest for DRB1 and lowest for HLA-C. A reported reduction in N-insertions relative to the approximately 640-donor mean was seen in an Asian-associated ancestry cluster in a later analysis. Later analysis suggested links between common viral pathogens and several top significant clusters.

The chain is built from TRBV7-2 and TRBJ2-2, with 8 bases lining up with TRBD1. The sample was PBMCs. The sequence was collected from a woman between 18 and 29 years old in good health and CMV-seronegative. The CDR3 spells CASSLAGTGLGGELFF. CDR3 coding DNA: TGTGCCAGCAGCTTAGCGGGGACAGGCCTTGGCGGGGAGCTGTTTTTT. The full variable domain, in which reference TRBV7-2 and TRBJ2-2 provide the parts outside the CDR3, is GAGVSQSPSNKVTEKGKDVELRCDPISGHTALYWYRQSLGQGLEFLIYFQGNSAPDKSGLPSDRFSAERTGGSVSTLTIQRTQQEDSAVYLCASSLAGTGLGGELFFGEGSRLTVL.